These 30 T cell receptor beta chains came from one sample sequenced in a study of T cell responses to AZD1222 COVID-19 vaccine (dated by TCRdb to about 2021). Library construction relied on the immunoSEQ multiplex PCR assay. TCRdb took over this immuneACCESS table, retaining in-frame rearrangements with V and J assigned. Such tables are incomplete; in checked studies, under half of the missing clones stem from an unresolved V gene, and the remainder is unexplained. The sample table records around 120,000 clones; 80% to 95% of these occur just once. The ten largest clones represent about 1.1% of the sample. The sample's time point label, decoded: about 28 days (+/-7) after the second vaccine dose. The input for sequencing was peripheral blood, taken 28 days after the second AZD1222 dose. The receptors shown here come from an adult who received the AZD1222 COVID-19 vaccine.

This clone has just one count. This chain's CDR3 is CASSNAGGVTEAFF. The CDR3 DNA sequence: TGTGCCAGCAGCAACGCGGGTGGCGTCACTGAAGCTTTCTTT. The gene calls are TRBV7-9 and TRBJ1-1, with no clear D. Germline assignment: CDR1 SEHNR and CDR2 FQNEAQ (reference sequence). The CDR3 runs 14 residues. V lost 5 bases, J lost 4 bases, and 14 bases lay in between. Full variable domain (remainder filled in from reference TRBV7-9 and TRBJ1-1): DTGVSQNPRHKITKRGQNVTFRCDPISEHNRLYWYRQTLGQGPEFLTYFQNEAQLEKSRLLSDRFSAERPKGSFSTLEIQRTEQGDSAMYLCASSNAGGVTEAFFGQGTRLTVV.

This chain uses TRBV6-1 with TRBJ2-7; TRBD1 agrees at 11 bases. From germline, CDR1 is MNHNS and CDR2 SASEGT. After removal of 1 base from V and 6 bases from J, the junction contained 5 bases not matched to a gene. CDR3 length: 15 amino acids. The CDR3 loop is CASSEEGTGGLEQYF. CDR3 in DNA: TGTGCCAGCAGTGAAGAGGGGACAGGGGGACTCGAGCAGTACTTC.

V and J are TRBV12-5 and TRBJ1-1, with TRBD1 as a possible D gene (5 bases). The CDR3 is 12 amino acids. V was pared by 2 bases and J by 7 bases, with 8 bases between. Germline values: CDR1 LGHNT, CDR2 FRNRAP. CDR3 residues: CASGLLGVEAFF. CDR3 bases: TGTGCTAGTGGTTTGCTAGGGGTTGAAGCTTTCTTT.

The chain recombines TRBV11-3 with TRBJ2-3, with 8 bases lining up with TRBD2. This CDR3 region has 14 residues. V gave up 4 bases and J gave up 3 bases; unmatched junction bases: 3. Germline V lookup: CDR1 SGHNT, CDR2 YENEEA. The CDR3, as DNA: TGTGCCAGCAGCTCAGGCGGGGGGACAGATACGCAGTATTTT. Translating it yields CASSSGGGTDTQYF.

This chain connects TRBV6-1 to TRBJ2-7, with TRBD2 matching over 13 bases. CDR3 length equals 15 residues. V lost 2 bases, J lost 6 bases, and 4 bases stayed unmatched. The V gene's germline CDR1 is MNHNS and CDR2 SASEGT. The CDR3 is CASSERTSGSGEQYF. CDR3 sequence (DNA): TGTGCCAGCAGTGAAAGGACTAGCGGGAGTGGCGAGCAGTACTTC.

The chain carries TRBV3-1 (or the pseudogene TRBV3-2) and TRBJ1-1, with TRBD1 as a possible D gene (5 bases). V was cut by 4 bases and J by 1 base, with 10 bases left in between. Germline V gives CDR1 LGHDT, CDR2 YNNKEL (reference sequence). The CDR3 covers 14 residues. The CDR3 region is CASSLGGANTEAFF. DNA for the CDR3: TGTGCCAGCAGCCTTGGTGGGGCGAACACTGAAGCTTTCTTT.

The rearrangement uses TRBV4-3 and TRBJ2-7, with 8 bases lining up with TRBD1. With V trimmed by 3 bases and J by 0 bases, 4 bases remained unmatched. Germline V gives CDR1 LGHNA, CDR2 YSLEER. The CDR3 extends over 15 amino acids. The CDR3 DNA reads as TGCGCCAGCAGCCAGGTACAGGGGGACTCCTACGAGCAGTACTTC. Translating it yields CASSQVQGDSYEQYF.

The V and J genes are TRBV11-2 and TRBJ2-1; TRBD2 matches 11 bases. V shed 3 bases, J shed 5 bases, and the junction held 9 bases outside the gene matches. The CDR3 length is 17 residues. Looked up from germline, CDR1 is SGHAT and CDR2 is FQNNGV. The CDR3 here is CASSLSWASGRHNEQFF. CDR3 nucleotides: TGTGCCAGCAGCTTGAGCTGGGCTAGCGGGAGGCACAATGAGCAGTTCTTC.

The chain recombines TRBV28 with TRBJ1-3, with a weak D call TRBD1 (6 bases). The CDR3 contains 15 residues. Trimming removed 10 bases from V and 4 bases from J, with 20 bases in between. Germline V lookup: CDR1 MDHEN, CDR2 SYDVKM. The CDR3 here is CATLNRESFGNTIYF. The CDR3 DNA reads as TGTGCCACCCTAAACAGGGAAAGCTTCGGAAACACCATATATTTT.

J is TRBJ2-7 and V is TRBV9; TRBD2 aligns across 10 bases. Germline V gene sequence: CDR1 SGDLS, CDR2 YYNGEE. J was trimmed by 3 bases and V by 4 bases; bases with no gene match: 7. The CDR3 has 15 residues. CDR3 amino acids: CASSFQAGGHYEQYF. The CDR3 nucleotides read TGTGCCAGCAGCTTCCAAGCGGGGGGGCACTACGAGCAGTACTTC. The complete variable domain, with remaining parts taken from reference TRBV9 and TRBJ2-7, reads DSGVTQTPKHLITATGQRVTLRCSPRSGDLSVYWYQQSLDQGLQFLIQYYNGEERAKGNILERFSAQQFPDLHSELNLSSLELGDSALYFCASSFQAGGHYEQYFGPGTRLTVT.

J is TRBJ2-5 and V is TRBV29-1; maybe TRBD2 (6 bases). This CDR3 is 13 amino acids long. CDR1 SQVTM and CDR2 ANQGSEA come from the germline V gene. Trimming removed 1 base at V and 4 bases at J, with 10 bases between. The CDR3 region has the DNA TGCAGCGTTGAAGGACTAGTCGGAGAGACCCAGTACTTC. Translated: CSVEGLVGETQYF.

The V and J genes are TRBV12-2 and TRBJ2-3. TRBV12-2 constitutes a pseudogene. CDR3 length: 16 amino acids. CDR3 protein: CASKVPPAAITDTQYF. The DNA for the CDR3 is TGTGCAAGCAAAGTGCCACCCGCAGCTATCACAGATACGCAGTATTTT.

The rearrangement joins TRBV3-1 (or the pseudogene TRBV3-2) to TRBJ2-5; the D is unclear. The germline CDR1 and CDR2 sequences are LGHDT and YNNKEL (reference sequence). The CDR3 has 12 residues. Trimming shortened V by 1 base and J by 4 bases, and 4 bases separated the two germline ends. CDR3 DNA sequence: TGTGCCAGCAGCCAAGTTCGAGAGACCCAGTACTTC. Protein sequence: CASSQVRETQYF.

This chain links TRBV28 with TRBJ2-5, with D possibly being TRBD1 or TRBD2 (5 bases each). The V and J ends lost 2 bases and 5 bases respectively, with 12 bases between them. Germline CDR1 reads MDHEN; CDR2 reads SYDVKM. The CDR3 contains 14 residues. Here the CDR3 reads CASSLPAGSETQYF. The DNA for the CDR3 is TGTGCCAGCAGTTTACCGGCAGGGAGTGAGACCCAGTACTTC.

V is TRBV7-8 and J is TRBJ2-1; D gene ambiguous. This CDR3 region has 14 residues. With 8 bases removed from V and 0 bases from J, the gap between germline ends came to 11 bases. The germline gives CDR1 SGHVS, CDR2 FQNEAQ. In nucleotides, the CDR3 is TGTGCCAGCGGTAAGCAGCTCTCCTACAATGAGCAGTTCTTC. Translation gives CASGKQLSYNEQFF.

The chain employs TRBV30 and TRBJ2-2; D gene unclear. The CDR3 is made up of 14 amino acids. V lost 0 bases and J lost 1, with 6 bases in between. Looked up from germline, CDR1 is GTSNPN and CDR2 is SVGIG (reference sequence). CDR3 nucleotides: TGTGCCTGGAGTGTAAGTCTGAACACCGGGGAGCTGTTTTTT. Amino acid sequence: CAWSVSLNTGELFF.

The rearrangement uses TRBV6-2 or TRBV6-3 and TRBJ2-3; D is unresolved. The germline V gene has CDR1 MNHEY and CDR2 SVGEGT. The V gene lost 3 bases and the J gene lost 7 bases, with 11 bases spanning the gap. The CDR3 has 13 amino acids. The CDR3 protein is CASSYAGSNTQYF. CDR3 coding DNA: TGTGCCAGCAGTTATGCCGGGTCGAATACGCAGTATTTT.

V and J are TRBV25-1 and TRBJ1-1; D may be TRBD1 (5 bases). CDR3 length equals 13 residues. Per the germline V gene, CDR1 is MGHDK and CDR2 is SYGVNS. Deletions cut 8 bases from V and 1 base from J, with 11 bases between. The CDR3 nucleotides read TGTGCCAGCTCAGGACACTCGAACACTGAAGCTTTCTTT. This translates into CASSGHSNTEAFF.

The rearrangement uses TRBV19 and TRBJ2-7; tentatively, D is TRBD1 or TRBD2 (7 bases each). Germline values: CDR1 LNHDA, CDR2 SQIVND (reference sequence). This CDR3 is built from 15 residues. Trimming shortened V by 7 bases and J by 0 bases, and 16 bases separated the two germline ends. CDR3 nucleotides: TGTGCCAGTAAGGGGGCCGGGGGGAGCTCCTACGAGCAGTACTTC. Translated: CASKGAGGSSYEQYF.

This clone was seen more than once but under ten times. The V call is TRBV18, the J call TRBJ1-1; D not certain. Trimming took 5 bases from V and 6 from J, leaving 13 bases between them. Germline CDR1 is KGHSH and CDR2 is LQKENI. The CDR3 runs 13 residues. The CDR3 nucleotides read TGTGCCAGCTCATTAAGGGTGTTCGCTGAAGCTTTCTTT. This codes for CASSLRVFAEAFF.

V usage is TRBV3-1 (or the pseudogene TRBV3-2) and J usage is TRBJ2-2, with 14 bases matching TRBD2. The V and J ends lost 4 bases and 5 bases, in that order; junction bases with no gene match: 6. CDR1 LGHDT and CDR2 YNNKEL come from the germline V gene (reference sequence). This CDR3 region has 17 residues. This CDR3 is CASSPGLAGGLTGELFF. In nucleotides, the CDR3 is TGTGCCAGCAGCCCTGGACTAGCGGGGGGCTTAACCGGGGAGCTGTTTTTT.

This chain joins TRBV6-6 and TRBJ1-4; 9 bases line up with TRBD1. Germline CDR1 reads MNHNY; CDR2 reads SVGAGI (reference sequence). V was clipped by 5 bases and J by 6 bases; unmatched bases: 7. This CDR3 region has 15 residues. The CDR3: CASSRTGEGDEKLFF. In DNA form, the CDR3 reads TGTGCCAGCAGTCGGACAGGGGAGGGAGATGAAAAACTGTTTTTT.

The CDR3 spells CASSDGGYTEAFF. DNA of the CDR3: TGTGCCAGCAGCGATGGGGGGTACACTGAAGCTTTCTTT. The chain combines TRBV9 with TRBJ1-1; perhaps TRBD1 as D (5 bases). This CDR3 is 13 amino acids long. The V end lost 3 bases, the J end lost 3 bases, and 9 bases lay between the germline ends. The germline CDR1 and CDR2 sequences are SGDLS and YYNGEE.

This chain connects TRBV30 to TRBJ1-5; no clear D gene. Germline V gene lookup returns CDR1 GTSNPN and CDR2 SVGIG (reference sequence). The V gene lost 4 bases and the J gene lost 6 bases, with 13 bases spanning the gap. The CDR3 totals 13 residues. The DNA of the CDR3 is TGTGCCTGGAATAAGGTTTCGGGTCAGCCCCAGCATTTT. Amino acid sequence: CAWNKVSGQPQHF.

In its sample, this clone was seen once. This chain joins TRBV28 and TRBJ2-7, with D perhaps matching TRBD1 (6 bases). Germline V gene sequence: CDR1 MDHEN, CDR2 SYDVKM. The V end lost 6 bases, the J end lost 2 bases, and 14 bases lay between the germline ends. CDR3 length: 14 amino acids. The CDR3 loop is CASSRQVPPYEQYF. The CDR3 DNA reads TGTGCCAGCAGCAGACAGGTCCCCCCCTACGAGCAGTACTTC.

The chain links TRBV28 to TRBJ1-2; D is perhaps TRBD1 (6 bases). The CDR3 totals 14 residues. V lost 2 bases to trimming and J lost 4 bases, with 11 bases between them. CDR1 and CDR2 (germline): MDHEN, SYDVKM. The CDR3 nucleotides read TGTGCCAGCAGTTTAGGGGGGCCGGGCTATGGCTACACCTTC. Amino acids: CASSLGGPGYGYTF.

This chain joins TRBV30 and TRBJ1-6, with D unclear. Trimming left V 4 bases short and J 4 bases short, with 14 bases between. Germline lookup yields CDR1 GTSNPN and CDR2 SVGIG (reference sequence). This CDR3 has 15 amino acids. DNA for the CDR3: TGTGCCTGGACCCGCCCGGGCCTTTATAATTCACCCCTCCACTTT. Translated: CAWTRPGLYNSPLHF.

V usage is TRBV5-6 and J usage is TRBJ2-1, with D unclear. This CDR3 has 14 amino acids. Trimming took 4 bases from V and 6 from J, leaving 14 bases between them. Germline V gives CDR1 SGHDT, CDR2 YYEEEE. The CDR3 reads CASSPDGEGNEQFF. The CDR3 DNA sequence: TGTGCCAGCAGCCCGGATGGGGAAGGCAATGAGCAGTTCTTC.

The chain employs TRBV5-1 and TRBJ2-1; D remains unclear. V shed 0 bases and J shed 4 bases, with 8 bases lying between them. In germline, CDR1 is SGHRS, CDR2 YFSETQ. The CDR3 is made up of 14 amino acids. CDR3 coding DNA: TGCGCCAGCAGCTTGGAATATAAATACAATGAGCAGTTCTTC. It specifies CASSLEYKYNEQFF.

This chain joins TRBV24-1 and TRBJ1-1; a possible D gene is TRBD1 (5 bases). The CDR3 is 13 amino acids. The V gene lost 1 base and the J gene lost 11 bases, with 13 bases spanning the gap. The germline CDR1 and CDR2 sequences are KGHDR and SFDVKD. CDR3 sequence: CATSDFRASGAFF. CDR3 bases: TGTGCCACCAGTGATTTCCGGGCCTCAGGGGCTTTCTTT.